A single TCR beta chain is shown here with its context. V dropped 3 bases and J dropped 4 bases, with 9 bases sitting between them. The CDR3 is 13 amino acids. Per germline, CDR1 LNHDA and CDR2 SQIVND (reference sequence). This sample was taken from a study of blood T cell repertoires in COVID-19. Here immunoSEQ multiplex PCR was the method, and the copy in TCRdb shows in-frame clones only, minus some. The repertoire has over 85,000 clones, roughly 89% of them found once; the top ten carry roughly 2.1%. The chain recombines TRBV19 with TRBJ2-5; possible D gene TRBD1, 6 bases. What was sequenced was peripheral blood. The TCR was taken from a woman aged 45-59 years with COVID-19, enrolled during active disease. This CDR3 is CASSMGARETQYF. CDR3 DNA: TGTGCCAGTAGTATGGGGGCTAGAGAGACCCAGTACTTC. Complete variable domain (other parts from reference TRBV19 and TRBJ2-5): DGGITQSPKYLFRKEGQNVTLSCEQNLNHDAMYWYRQDPGQGLRLIYYSQIVNDFQKGDIAEGYSVSREKKESFPLTVTSAQKNPTAFYLCASSMGARETQYFGPGTRLLVL.